This entry is about one TCR beta chain. The antigen remains unidentified. This sample is part of a study of cytomegalovirus exposure and HLA in healthy donors. CDR1 is SGHTA and CDR2 is FQGNSA in the germline V gene. J gave up 10 bases and V 1 base, and 5 bases lay outside the gene matches. The CDR3 has 14 amino acids. Assay used: immunoSEQ multiplex PCR; TCRdb lists only in-frame clones, some missing. This sample yields about 120,000 clones, of which under 90% are seen a single time; 2.1% belongs to the top ten. Study results and caveats: Three chains linked to CMV were shown in vitro to be specific for CMV antigens. Despite most TCR sequences being rare, some public TCRs occurred in many donors. Researchers catalogued about 150 TCR beta chains as cytomegalovirus-associated. In a later analysis, first-cohort TCR clusters were found to tend to co-occur in the 100 to 150 validation repertoires.

This sequence was found in a young woman in good health and CMV-seronegative. The sample taken for sequencing was PBMCs. The V gene is TRBV7-2, the J gene TRBJ2-5, with 11 bases that match TRBD2. In DNA, the CDR3 is TGTGCCAGCAGCTTAGTTGGTAGCGGGGGGGACCAGTACTTC. Its translation is CASSLVGSGGDQYF.